Listed here is a single TCR beta chain. Its antigen is not known. The entry originates in a study of post-analysis software for immune sequencing data. Unique-molecular-identifier-tagged TCR beta cDNA libraries were used. In TCRdb, the PCR reads were re-called with MiXCR into one record per CDR3 protein. The sample comprises about 770,000 distinct CDR3 sequences, 35% to 55% of which are singletons, and just under 5% rests with the top ten. The length of the CDR3 is 15 residues. Germline CDR1 and CDR2: MNHNS and SASEGT. V was trimmed by 5 bases and J by 4 bases, leaving 15 bases between them. Findings of the study overall: In patients, about 5 TRBV segments were more frequent than in controls, with TRBV5-6, TRBV5-1 and TRBV20-1 among them.

The chain has TRBV6-1 and TRBJ2-1; no definite D call. Sequenced input: blood. The TCR sequence derives from a girl aged 5 to 17 with multiple sclerosis. The CDR3, as DNA: TGTGCCAGCAGTATAACCCCCGGACCTTACAATGAGCAGTTCTTC. Translation: CASSITPGPYNEQFF.